The entry below describes one TCR beta chain. The antigen is not known. One junction end disagrees with the germline gene, perhaps due to a read error. The CDR3 totals 12 residues. Per germline, CDR1 SEHNR and CDR2 FQNEAQ (reference sequence). This entry belongs to a study of T-cell reconstitution after alpha-beta-depleted transplantation in children. Points from the study as a whole: Several patients had high TCRbeta diversity at day 60; it came from surviving recipient T cells and thymic progenitors.

This sample's TCRbeta library carried unique molecular identifier barcodes. TCRdb re-called the PCR reads with MiXCR, one entry per CDR3 protein. The table shows approximately 650,000 distinct CDR3 sequences, with around 13% occurring only once. The V call is TRBV7-9, the J call TRBJ2-7, with D hard to call. The source is a girl aged 2 to 9 with congenital amegakaryocytic thrombocytopenia, due to receive a stem cell transplant. The sequenced sample was PBMCs, obtained before TCRalphabeta/CD19-depleted stem cell transplant. The CDR3 DNA follows: TGTGCCAGCAGCTTAGACTCCTACGAGCAGAACTTC. It yields the protein CASSLDSYEQNF.